This TCR beta chain was found in a study of shared clonotypes between healthy human individuals. The germline CDR1 and CDR2 sequences are MNHEY and SMNVEV (reference sequence). V gave up 6 bases and J gave up 5 bases, with 16 bases separating them. CDR3 length equals 14 residues. Study conclusions and caveats: Among a few donors, roughly 5.4% of naive CD4 clonotypes were found in common.

This table comes from immunoSEQ multiplex PCR, and its TCRdb copy is limited to in-frame clones, with some not included. Here the sample spans approximately 320,000 clones, 74% being singletons. Study donors comprised healthy, HIV-negative adults devoid of recent acute infection or vaccination. Worth noting for this clone: Antigen: not known.

Sequencing was carried out using memory CD4+ T cells sorted from blood. Subset noted: CD45RA-negative fraction. The V and J genes are TRBV27 and TRBJ1-1; maybe TRBD1 (6 bases). The sequence was obtained from a man under 40 in good health. CDR3 sequence reads: CASRGGGGKTEAFF. In nucleotides, the CDR3 is TGTGCCAGCAGGGGCGGGGGGGGCAAAACTGAAGCTTTCTTT.